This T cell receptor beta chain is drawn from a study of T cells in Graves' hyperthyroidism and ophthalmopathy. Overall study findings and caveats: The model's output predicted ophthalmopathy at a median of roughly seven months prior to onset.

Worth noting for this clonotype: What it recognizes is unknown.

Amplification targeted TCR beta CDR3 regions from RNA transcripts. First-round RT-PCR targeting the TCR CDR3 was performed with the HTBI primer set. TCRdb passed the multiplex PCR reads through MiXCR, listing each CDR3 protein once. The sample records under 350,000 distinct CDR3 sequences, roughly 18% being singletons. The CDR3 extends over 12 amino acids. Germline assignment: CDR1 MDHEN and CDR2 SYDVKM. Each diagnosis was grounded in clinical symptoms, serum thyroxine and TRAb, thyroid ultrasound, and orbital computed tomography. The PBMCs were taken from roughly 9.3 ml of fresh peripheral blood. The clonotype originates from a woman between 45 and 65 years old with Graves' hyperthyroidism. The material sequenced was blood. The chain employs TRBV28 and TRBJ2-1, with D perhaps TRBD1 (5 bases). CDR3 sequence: CVIETGYNEQFF. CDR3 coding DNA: TGTGTCATCGAAACAGGTTACAATGAGCAGTTCTTC. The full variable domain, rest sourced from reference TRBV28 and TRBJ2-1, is DVKVTQSSRYLVKRTGEKVFLECVQDMDHENMFWYRQDPGLGLRLIYFSYDVKMKEKGDIPEGYSVSREKKERFSLILESASTNQTSMYLCVIETGYNEQFFGPGTRLTVL.